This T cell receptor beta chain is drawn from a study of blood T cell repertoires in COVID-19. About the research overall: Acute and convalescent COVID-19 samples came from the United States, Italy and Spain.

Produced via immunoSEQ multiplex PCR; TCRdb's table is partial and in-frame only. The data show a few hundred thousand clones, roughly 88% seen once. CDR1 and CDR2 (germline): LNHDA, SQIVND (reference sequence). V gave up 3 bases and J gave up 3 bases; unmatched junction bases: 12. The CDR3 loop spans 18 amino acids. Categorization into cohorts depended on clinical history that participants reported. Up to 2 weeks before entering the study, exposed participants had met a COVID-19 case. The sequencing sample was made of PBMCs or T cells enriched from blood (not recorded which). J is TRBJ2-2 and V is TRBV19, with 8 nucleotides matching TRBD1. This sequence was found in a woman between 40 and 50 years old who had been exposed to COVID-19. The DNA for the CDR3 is TGTGCCAGTAGTATGTTGACAGGGGACCAATCCTACACCGGGGAGCTGTTTTTT. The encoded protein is CASSMLTGDQSYTGELFF.